This TCR beta chain was sequenced during a study of shared clonotypes between healthy human individuals. Using immunoSEQ multiplex PCR, the repertoire was profiled, and TCRdb retains in-frame clones only, with some absent. The sample shows some 2.4 million clones, approximately 93% of them seen only once. The TCR comes from a young man in good health. Some clones in this sample may be carry-over from other donors' samples. Sequencing was done on a sample of naive CD4+ T cells from PBMCs. This sample's subset: CD45RA+ positively selected.

The CDR3 nucleotides are TGCGCCAGCAGCCAAGATTTCGCGGTCCCCCGTGAGCAGTTCTTC. Translated: CASSQDFAVPREQFF. The chain carries TRBV4-3 and TRBJ2-1, with D unclear. Per germline, CDR1 LGHNA and CDR2 YSLEER. The CDR3 sequence is 15 residues long. The V and J ends lost 0 bases and 9 bases respectively, with 15 bases between them.